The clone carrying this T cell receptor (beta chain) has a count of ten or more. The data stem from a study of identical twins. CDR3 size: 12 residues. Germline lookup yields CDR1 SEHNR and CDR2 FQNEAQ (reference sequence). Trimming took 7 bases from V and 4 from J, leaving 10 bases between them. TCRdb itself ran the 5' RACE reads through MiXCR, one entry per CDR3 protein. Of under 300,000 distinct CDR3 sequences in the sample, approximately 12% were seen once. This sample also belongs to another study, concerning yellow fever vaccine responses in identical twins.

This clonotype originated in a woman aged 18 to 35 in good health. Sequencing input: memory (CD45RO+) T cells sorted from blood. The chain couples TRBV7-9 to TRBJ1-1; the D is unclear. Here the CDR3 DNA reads TGTGCCAGCATGTGGGGAGGCACTGAAGCTTTCTTT. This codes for CASMWGGTEAFF.